This is a list of T cell receptor beta chains from one sample in a study of cytomegalovirus exposure and HLA in healthy donors. The table came from immunoSEQ multiplex PCR; TCRdb's copy has only in-frame clones and leaves some out. The table records about 160,000 clones, around three quarters of them present only once. The specimen was PBMCs. Receptors were obtained from a woman aged 35 to 49 in good health and CMV-seronegative. Both conserved end residues are part of each CDR3. Each record gives: V gene, J gene, CDR3 protein.

V: TRBV28
J: TRBJ2-7
CDR3: CASRSLGGFPYEQYF

V: TRBV6-1
J: TRBJ2-5
CDR3: CASSEAKTSGSETQYF

V: TRBV5-8
J: TRBJ1-5
CDR3: CASSLFSGTGGDLNQPQHF

V: TRBV6-1
J: TRBJ1-1
CDR3: CASSGQGGDTEAFF

V: TRBV6-5
J: TRBJ1-1
CDR3: CASSYQGDTEAFF

V: TRBV5-6
J: TRBJ1-5
CDR3: CASSFRTGGTTQPQHF

V: TRBV29-1
J: TRBJ2-1
CDR3: CSVEDVGQAYNEQFF

V: TRBV29-1
J: TRBJ2-7
CDR3: CSVVWRQGNEQYF

V: TRBV30
J: TRBJ2-7
CDR3: CASGVWEQYF

V: TRBV6-4
J: TRBJ2-3
CDR3: CASSVLAGVGDTQYF

V: TRBV7-9
J: TRBJ2-6
CDR3: CASSPDSADWSSGANVLTF

V: TRBV4-2
J: TRBJ2-2
CDR3: CASSLGTSNTGELFF

V: TRBV6-1
J: TRBJ1-5
CDR3: CASSEARGYQPQHF

V: TRBV13
J: TRBJ2-1
CDR3: CASSASSGRAPFF

V: TRBV12-2
J: TRBJ2-7
CDR3: CASRLDGRETYEQYF

V: TRBV11-2
J: TRBJ2-2
CDR3: CASEKTGKGTGELFF

V: TRBV6-5
J: TRBJ2-7
CDR3: CASSRGTGAFSEQYF

V: TRBV20-1
J: TRBJ1-2
CDR3: CSANNYGYSF

V: TRBV13
J: TRBJ1-4
CDR3: CASSSRREGNEKLFF

V: TRBV11-3
J: TRBJ2-1
CDR3: CASSRGLVGEQFF

V: TRBV29-1
J: TRBJ2-5
CDR3: CSVERRGEETQYF

V: TRBV6-1
J: TRBJ2-3
CDR3: CASSEGHRDTQYF

V: TRBV27
J: TRBJ1-4
CDR3: CASSLIGGGEKLFF

V: TRBV5-1
J: TRBJ2-2
CDR3: CASSPLTGLNTGELFF

V: TRBV30
J: TRBJ2-1
CDR3: CAWIDDWSSALSREQFF

V: TRBV10-3
J: TRBJ2-4
CDR3: CAISWDRGGIQYF

V: TRBV6-1
J: TRBJ1-4
CDR3: CASSGFGLPEKLFF

V: TRBV14
J: TRBJ2-5
CDR3: CASSQPLGNQETQYF

V: TRBV11-2
J: TRBJ1-2
CDR3: CASSLLTGDKDYGYTF

V: TRBV5-4
J: TRBJ1-1
CDR3: CASRTGDKNTEAFF

V: TRBV11-2
J: TRBJ2-7
CDR3: CASSLAYEQYF

V: TRBV6-1
J: TRBJ2-2
CDR3: CASKGTSAATGELFF

V: TRBV7-9
J: TRBJ1-1
CDR3: CASSSTQGSNTEAFF

V: TRBV10-3
J: TRBJ2-7
CDR3: CATYSGTGSEQYF

V: TRBV5-1
J: TRBJ2-1
CDR3: CASSLEGLAINEQFF

V: TRBV5-8
J: TRBJ2-7
CDR3: CASSPGGETRYEQYF